The next 20 T cell receptor beta chains were all read from a single sample in a study of cytomegalovirus exposure and HLA in healthy donors. Primers included in the PCR were 60 Vbeta and 13 Jbeta primers. TCRdb keeps only in-frame clones here, not all; method: immunoSEQ multiplex PCR. The repertoire holds approximately 50,000 clones, with around three quarters as singletons. Sequenced material: PBMCs. The receptors shown here come from a man aged 30-40 years in good health and CMV-seropositive.

The chain is built from TRBV4-1 and TRBJ1-4; a possible D gene is TRBD1 (5 bases). V lost 4 bases and J 5 bases, leaving 20 bases between the germline ends. CDR1 is MGHRA, CDR2 YSYEKL, per germline. This CDR3 has 17 amino acids. CDR3 bases: TGCGCCAGCAGCCGACCCCCCCGGGGGAAAATCAATGAAAAACTGTTTTTT. This translates into CASSRPPRGKINEKLFF.

This chain uses TRBV5-1 with TRBJ2-2; TRBD1 aligns across 7 bases. Germline CDR1 reads SGHRS; CDR2 reads YFSETQ. The CDR3 is made up of 20 amino acids. V shed 4 bases and J 2 bases; nucleotides not matched to a gene: 20. CDR3 amino acids: CASSPGQATKVVANTGELFF. The CDR3 bases are TGCGCCAGCAGCCCCGGACAGGCGACTAAAGTAGTTGCCAACACCGGGGAGCTGTTTTTT.

This chain links TRBV5-1 with TRBJ2-3; D might be TRBD1 (5 bases). V dropped 4 bases and J dropped 2 bases, with 14 bases sitting between them. The germline V gene encodes CDR1 SGHRS and CDR2 YFSETQ. CDR3 size: 15 residues. CDR3 residues: CASSPTRGATDTQYF. The DNA for the CDR3 is TGCGCCAGCAGCCCGACTCGTGGGGCCACAGATACGCAGTATTTT.

This chain links TRBV23-1 with TRBJ2-7, with 9 positions matching TRBD1. TRBV23-1 is placed among ORFs of uncertain function. Losses at the gene ends were 8 bases for V and 7 bases for J; bases not matched to a gene: 6. This CDR3 is 12 amino acids long. CDR3 sequence: CASPPDRGEQYF. In DNA form, the CDR3 reads TGCGCCAGCCCCCCCGACAGGGGGGAGCAGTACTTC.

The CDR3 region is CASSLPLFGNIQYF. The CDR3 DNA is TGTGCCAGCAGCCTCCCCCTCTTCGGAAACATTCAGTACTTC. The chain has TRBV7-2 and TRBJ2-4, with D unclear. Trimming shortened V by 5 bases and J by 6 bases, and 14 bases separated the two germline ends. Germline V lookup: CDR1 SGHTA, CDR2 FQGNSA. The CDR3 is made up of 14 amino acids.

This sequence joins TRBV5-6 and TRBJ2-3; 8 nucleotides line up with TRBD2. Germline V gene sequence: CDR1 SGHDT, CDR2 YYEEEE. The CDR3 extends over 17 amino acids. V lost 0 bases and J lost 3; bases outside the gene matches: 9. In nucleotides, the CDR3 is TGTGCCAGCAGCTTGGGCATGCTAGCGGGCGAGACAGATACGCAGTATTTT. Protein sequence: CASSLGMLAGETDTQYF.

The sample holds one count of this clone. The chain links TRBV28 to TRBJ1-3, with 7 bases identical to TRBD1. CDR1 and CDR2 from the germline V gene are MDHEN and SYDVKM. The V and J ends lost 10 bases and 1 base, in that order; junction bases with no gene match: 10. The CDR3 is 15 amino acids. The CDR3 DNA sequence: TGTGCCACCAGAAAAACAGGGGTGTCTGGAAACACCATATATTTT. Translating gives CATRKTGVSGNTIYF.

This CDR3 reads CASSLWSGGPYNEQFF. The CDR3 nucleotides are TGTGCCAGCAGCTTATGGTCGGGGGGGCCTTACAATGAGCAGTTCTTC. The V and J genes are TRBV7-8 and TRBJ2-1, with TRBD2 matching over 8 bases. The CDR3 runs 16 residues. CDR1 and CDR2 from the germline V gene are SGHVS and FQNEAQ. The V gene end was trimmed by 2 bases and the J gene end by 4 bases; junction bases not matched to a gene: 7.

The sample holds a few counts of this clone. The chain employs TRBV14 and TRBJ2-7; D may be TRBD2 (6 bases). The CDR3 is 14 amino acids. V lost 0 bases and J lost 5, with 11 bases in between. Germline V gene sequence: CDR1 SGHDN, CDR2 FVKESK. CDR3 nucleotides: TGTGCCAGCAGCCAAGAGGAGACTAGGGACGAGCAGTACTTC. Translation gives CASSQEETRDEQYF.

To note about this clone: Germline and junction disagree at one end, which may indicate a read error. V usage is TRBV7-9 and J usage is TRBJ2-7, with 11 bases fitting TRBD1. This CDR3 is 12 amino acids long. The germline gives CDR1 SEHNR, CDR2 FQNEAQ (reference sequence). Written as DNA, the CDR3 is TGTTCCAGCCCGGGACAGGGGGGCGAGCAGTACTTC. This encodes CSSPGQGGEQYF.

The table lists this clone with a few counts. This chain links TRBV4-2 with TRBJ1-1, with D possibly being TRBD1 (6 bases). Per germline, CDR1 LGHNA and CDR2 YNFKEQ. Trimming removed 6 bases from V and 8 bases from J, with 13 bases in between. This CDR3 region has 12 residues. The CDR3 loop is CASRIIQGEAFF. The CDR3 DNA reads TGTGCCAGCAGAATAATACAGGGAGAAGCTTTCTTT.

The rearrangement links TRBV27 to TRBJ1-4; tentative D call: TRBD1 (5 bases). This CDR3 has 16 residues. The germline V gene encodes CDR1 MNHEY and CDR2 SMNVEV (reference sequence). Trimming removed 2 bases from V and 9 bases from J, with 19 bases in between. CDR3 nucleotide sequence: TGTGCCAGCAGTTTAGTGTATGGCCAGGGAACGAAAAAACTGTTTTTT. Its protein is CASSLVYGQGTKKLFF.

J is TRBJ1-4 and V is TRBV5-1; TRBD1 is a possible D gene (6 bases). Germline V lookup: CDR1 SGHRS, CDR2 YFSETQ. The CDR3 has 14 amino acids. The V end was cut by 2 bases, the J end by 8 bases, with 13 bases between. The DNA for the CDR3 is TGCGCCAGCAGCTTACGGCAGGGGCGAGAAAAACTGTTTTTT. It encodes CASSLRQGREKLFF.

The chain combines TRBV11-2 with TRBJ1-4; 10 bases are a match to TRBD1. The trim removed 2 bases at V and 0 bases at J, leaving 9 bases unmatched. The CDR3 has 19 amino acids. In germline, CDR1 is SGHAT, CDR2 FQNNGV. The CDR3 reads CASSLWGWGQGTTNEKLFF. For the CDR3, the DNA is TGTGCCAGCAGCTTATGGGGTTGGGGACAGGGGACAACTAATGAAAAACTGTTTTTT.

This chain joins TRBV7-3 and TRBJ1-5; D remains ambiguous. The ends were cut back, 2 bases at V and 0 bases at J, with 14 bases in the middle. Germline V CDR1 and CDR2: SGHTA, FQGTGA. The CDR3 contains 17 residues. CDR3 bases: TGTGCCAGCAGCTTATTCAAGTCGGGATTTAGCAATCAGCCCCAGCATTTT. Amino acids: CASSLFKSGFSNQPQHF.

J is TRBJ2-5 and V is TRBV5-1; TRBD1 aligns across 10 bases. This CDR3 comprises 16 residues. Per the germline V gene, CDR1 is SGHRS and CDR2 is YFSETQ. V lost 4 bases, J lost 5 bases, and 11 bases stayed unmatched. This CDR3 is CASSVGGTGAEETQYF. CDR3 bases: TGCGCCAGCAGCGTGGGTGGGACAGGGGCAGAGGAGACCCAGTACTTC.

This chain's CDR3 is CASSPYPREQYF. The CDR3 region has the DNA TGTGCCAGCTCACCTTACCCTAGGGAGCAGTACTTC. This chain uses TRBV18 with TRBJ2-7; D not certain. Germline V gene data show CDR1 as KGHSH and CDR2 as LQKENI. Trimming took 3 bases from V and 7 from J, leaving 10 bases between them. The CDR3 is 12 residues long. Filled out from reference TRBV18 and TRBJ2-7, the complete variable domain reads NAGVMQNPRHLVRRRGQEARLRCSPMKGHSHVYWYRQLPEEGLKFMVYLQKENIIDESGMPKERFSAEFPKEGPSILRIQQVVRGDSAAYFCASSPYPREQYFGPGTRLTVT.

The chain joins TRBV4-2 to TRBJ2-7; D gene ambiguous. Germline CDR1 LGHNA, CDR2 YNFKEQ. V was pared by 0 bases and J by 3 bases, with 15 bases between. This CDR3 contains 16 residues. CDR3 in amino acids: CASSQEFYGEFYEQYF. The CDR3 DNA reads TGTGCCAGCAGCCAAGAGTTTTACGGAGAGTTCTACGAGCAGTACTTC.

This clone was seen only once. This chain joins TRBV18 and TRBJ2-3; TRBD2 matches 8 bases. The CDR3 consists of 15 residues. Germline assignment: CDR1 KGHSH and CDR2 LQKENI. V was clipped by 6 bases and J by 0 bases; unmatched bases: 5. The CDR3 DNA follows: TGTGCCAGCTCTCGGCTAGCGGGTAGCACAGATACGCAGTATTTT. Its protein product is CASSRLAGSTDTQYF.

The chain recombines TRBV7-9 with TRBJ2-3, with 7 bases that match TRBD1. Looked up from germline, CDR1 is SEHNR and CDR2 is FQNEAQ (reference sequence). V dropped 5 bases and J dropped 5; count of bases not matched to a gene: 10. The CDR3 loop spans 15 amino acids. The chain's CDR3 is CASSPGTVHLDTQYF. Here the CDR3 DNA reads TGTGCCAGCAGCCCCGGGACAGTTCATTTAGATACGCAGTATTTT.